The T cell receptor (beta chain) described here comes from a study of read filtering for tumor transcriptome and immune sequencing. The table lists this clonotype with many counts. Its specificity is not known. Sampling of bone marrow took place during active disease in every patient. Study-level results: This fraction held mixed bone marrow immune cells after CD138-negative sorting.

From 300 to 450 ng of RNA, a library with molecular barcoded alpha/delta and beta/gamma adaptors was made. TCRdb redid the calling of the reads with MiXCR, one entry per CDR3 protein. The data hold roughly 59,000 distinct CDR3 sequences, with roughly 20% observed a single time. This receptor was identified in a donor at least 40 years old with multiple myeloma. Source material: a population of CD138-negative cells sorted from bone marrow.

The CDR3 here is CAISESTDEQFF. CDR3 DNA sequence: TGTGCCATCAGTGAGTCGACGGATGAGCAGTTCTTC. The chain uses TRBV10-3 and TRBJ2-1; D is unresolved. This CDR3 region has 12 residues. Trimming cost V 0 bases and J 8 bases, with 5 bases left between them. Looked up from germline, CDR1 is ENHRY and CDR2 is SYGVKD.